Presented here are 10 T cell receptor beta chains from one specimen sequenced in a study of blood T cell repertoires in COVID-19. Assay: immunoSEQ multiplex PCR; the TCRdb copy retains only in-frame clones and omits some. Among 200,000 to 250,000 clones listed, around 85% were seen once. The material sequenced was peripheral blood. All receptors come from a woman between 25 and 40 years old who had recovered from COVID-19.

CDR3 amino acids: CASSVEGQHTGELFF. In DNA form, the CDR3 reads TGTGCCAGCAGCGTAGAGGGACAGCACACCGGGGAGCTGTTTTTT. This chain connects TRBV9 to TRBJ2-2; 7 nucleotides line up with TRBD1. The CDR3 length is 15 residues. V lost 0 bases, J lost 3 bases, and 2 bases stayed unmatched. Germline V gene data show CDR1 as SGDLS and CDR2 as YYNGEE.

The V call is TRBV5-1, the J call TRBJ1-1; D gene uncertain. The V end lost 4 bases, the J end lost 0 bases, and 10 bases lay between the germline ends. Germline loops: CDR1 SGHRS, CDR2 YFSETQ. The CDR3 is made up of 14 amino acids. The CDR3 sequence is CASSGLTLNTEAFF. The CDR3 nucleotides are TGCGCCAGCAGCGGCCTGACACTGAACACTGAAGCTTTCTTT.

V usage is TRBV4-1 and J usage is TRBJ1-2, with D perhaps matching TRBD1 (5 bases). The CDR3 consists of 15 residues. The V end was cut by 1 base, the J end by 0 bases, with 9 bases between. The germline V gene encodes CDR1 MGHRA and CDR2 YSYEKL. In DNA form, the CDR3 reads TGCGCCAGCAGCCAAGGACAGTTAGCTAACTATGGCTACACCTTC. It yields the protein CASSQGQLANYGYTF.

V and J are TRBV30 and TRBJ1-3; TRBD1 matches 9 bases. CDR1 GTSNPN and CDR2 SVGIG come from the germline V gene (reference sequence). The CDR3 has 15 residues. Trimming removed 2 bases from V and 2 bases from J; junction bases left unmatched: 4. The CDR3 coding sequence is TGTGCCTGGAGTCCGGGACAGGGCACTGGAAACACCATATATTTT. It codes for CAWSPGQGTGNTIYF.

V is TRBV2 and J is TRBJ2-7, with D perhaps TRBD2 (5 bases). V was trimmed by 7 bases and J by 3 bases, leaving 13 bases between them. Germline lookup yields CDR1 SNHLY and CDR2 FYNNEI. The CDR3 covers 13 residues. The chain's CDR3 is CASNELEGYEQYF. CDR3 coding DNA: TGTGCCAGCAACGAACTCGAGGGCTACGAGCAGTACTTC.

The rearrangement joins TRBV18 to TRBJ2-1; the match to TRBD2 covers 10 bases. The V segment lost 3 bases and the J segment 2 bases; nucleotides outside the gene matches: 7. Germline loops: CDR1 KGHSH, CDR2 LQKENI. The CDR3 is made up of 17 amino acids. This CDR3 is CASSPGSGGAAYNEQFF. The CDR3 DNA follows: TGTGCCAGCTCACCGGGGAGCGGGGGGGCCGCCTACAATGAGCAGTTCTTC.

V gene TRBV5-1 combines with J gene TRBJ2-7, with TRBD1 matching 10 bases. Germline V gene sequence: CDR1 SGHRS, CDR2 YFSETQ. With 5 bases clipped from V and 2 bases from J, the junction kept 4 bases outside the gene matches. The CDR3 covers 14 residues. The CDR3 is CASRVGQGTYEQYF. CDR3 nucleotides: TGCGCCAGCAGGGTGGGACAGGGGACCTACGAGCAGTACTTC.

This chain joins TRBV5-6 and TRBJ2-5, with D perhaps TRBD2 (7 bases). This CDR3 is 14 amino acids long. V was cut by 3 bases and J by 4 bases, with 13 bases left in between. Germline lookup yields CDR1 SGHDT and CDR2 YYEEEE. CDR3 bases: TGTGCCAGCAGCTCTGGGGAGGGGGGAGAGACCCAGTACTTC. Its protein product is CASSSGEGGETQYF.

This chain uses TRBV5-1 with TRBJ1-1; 7 bases line up with TRBD1. The germline V gene encodes CDR1 SGHRS and CDR2 YFSETQ. The CDR3 has 13 residues. The trim removed 7 bases at V and 1 base at J, leaving 4 bases unmatched. In DNA, the CDR3 is TGCGCCAGCGCTACAGGGGAGAACACTGAAGCTTTCTTT. It encodes CASATGENTEAFF.

This clone was observed at least ten times. This chain connects TRBV2 to TRBJ2-3; D may be TRBD2 (7 bases). V was trimmed by 10 bases and J by 0 bases, leaving 17 bases between them. CDR1 and CDR2 from the germline V gene are SNHLY and FYNNEI. The CDR3 contains 15 residues. CDR3: CATFQRGGSTDTQYF. The DNA for the CDR3 is TGTGCCACCTTTCAGCGCGGGGGCAGCACAGATACGCAGTATTTT.